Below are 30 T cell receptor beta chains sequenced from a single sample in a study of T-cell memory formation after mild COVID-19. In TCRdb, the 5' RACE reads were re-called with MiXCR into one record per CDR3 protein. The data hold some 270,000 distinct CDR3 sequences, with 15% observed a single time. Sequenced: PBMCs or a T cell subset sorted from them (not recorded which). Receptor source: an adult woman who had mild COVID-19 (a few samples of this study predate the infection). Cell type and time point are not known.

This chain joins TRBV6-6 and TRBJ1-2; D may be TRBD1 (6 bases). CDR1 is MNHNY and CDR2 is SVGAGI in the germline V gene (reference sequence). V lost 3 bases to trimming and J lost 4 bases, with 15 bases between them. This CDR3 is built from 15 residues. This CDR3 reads CASSYSEGGIYGYTF. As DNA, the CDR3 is TGTGCCAGCAGTTATAGTGAGGGGGGTATCTATGGCTACACCTTC.

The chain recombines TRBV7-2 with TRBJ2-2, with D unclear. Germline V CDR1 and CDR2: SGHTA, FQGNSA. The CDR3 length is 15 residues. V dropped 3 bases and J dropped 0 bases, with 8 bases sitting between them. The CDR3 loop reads CASSFRKANTGELFF. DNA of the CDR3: TGTGCCAGCAGCTTTAGGAAAGCGAACACCGGGGAGCTGTTTTTT.

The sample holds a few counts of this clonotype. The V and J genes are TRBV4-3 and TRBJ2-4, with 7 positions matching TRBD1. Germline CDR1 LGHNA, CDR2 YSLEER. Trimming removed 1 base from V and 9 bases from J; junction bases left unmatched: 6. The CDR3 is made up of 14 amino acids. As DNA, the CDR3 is TGCGCCAGCAGCCAAGGTACAGGGGTGGGCATTCAGTACTTC. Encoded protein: CASSQGTGVGIQYF.

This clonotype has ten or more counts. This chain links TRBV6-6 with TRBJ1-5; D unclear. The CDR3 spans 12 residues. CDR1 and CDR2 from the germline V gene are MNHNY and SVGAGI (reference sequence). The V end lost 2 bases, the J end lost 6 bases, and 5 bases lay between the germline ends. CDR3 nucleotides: TGTGCCAGCAGTTACGATGGTCAGCCCCAGCATTTT. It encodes CASSYDGQPQHF.

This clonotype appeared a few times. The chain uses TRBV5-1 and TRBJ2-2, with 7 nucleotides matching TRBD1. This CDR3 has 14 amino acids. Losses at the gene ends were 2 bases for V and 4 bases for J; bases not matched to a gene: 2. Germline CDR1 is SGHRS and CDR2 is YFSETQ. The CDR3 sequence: CASSLQGPTGELFF. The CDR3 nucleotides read TGCGCCAGCAGCTTACAGGGGCCCACCGGGGAGCTGTTTTTT.

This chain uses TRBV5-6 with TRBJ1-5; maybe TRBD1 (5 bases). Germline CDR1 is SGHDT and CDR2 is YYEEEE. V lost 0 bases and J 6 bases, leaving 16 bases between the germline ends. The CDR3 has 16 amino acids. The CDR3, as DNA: TGTGCCAGCAGCTTGGGGGACCGGGGACCGGGTCAGCCCCAGCATTTT. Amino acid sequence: CASSLGDRGPGQPQHF.

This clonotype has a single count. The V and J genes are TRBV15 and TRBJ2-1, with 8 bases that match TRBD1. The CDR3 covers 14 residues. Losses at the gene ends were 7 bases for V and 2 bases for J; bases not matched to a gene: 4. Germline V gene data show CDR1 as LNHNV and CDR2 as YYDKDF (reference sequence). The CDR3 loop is CATIRTGTYNEQFF. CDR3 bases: TGTGCCACCATTCGGACAGGGACCTACAATGAGCAGTTCTTC. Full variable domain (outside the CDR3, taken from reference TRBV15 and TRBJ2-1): DAMVIQNPRYQVTQFGKPVTLSCSQTLNHNVMYWYQQKSSQAPKLLFHYYDKDFNNEADTPDNFQSRRPNTSFCFLDIRSPGLGDTAMYLCATIRTGTYNEQFFGPGTRLTVL.

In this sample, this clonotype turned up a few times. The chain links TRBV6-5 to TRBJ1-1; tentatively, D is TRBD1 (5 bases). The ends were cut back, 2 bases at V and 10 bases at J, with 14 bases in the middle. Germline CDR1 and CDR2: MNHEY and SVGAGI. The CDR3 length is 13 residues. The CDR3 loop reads CASSYPGGIGAFF. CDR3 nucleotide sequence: TGTGCCAGCAGTTACCCTGGGGGTATAGGAGCTTTCTTT.

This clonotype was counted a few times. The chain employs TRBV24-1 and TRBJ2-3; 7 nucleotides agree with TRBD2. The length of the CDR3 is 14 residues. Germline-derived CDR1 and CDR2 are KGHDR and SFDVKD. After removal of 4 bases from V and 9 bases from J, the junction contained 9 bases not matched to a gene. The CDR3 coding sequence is TGTGCCACCAGTGACTCCCTTTGGGGGGGAACGCAGTATTTT. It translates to CATSDSLWGGTQYF.

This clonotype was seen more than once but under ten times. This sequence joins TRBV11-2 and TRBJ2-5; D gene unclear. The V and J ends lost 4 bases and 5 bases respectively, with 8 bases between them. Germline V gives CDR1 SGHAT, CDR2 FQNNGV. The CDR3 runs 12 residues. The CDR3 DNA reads TGTGCCAGCAGCTCCTCGGCCGAGACCCAGTACTTC. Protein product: CASSSSAETQYF.

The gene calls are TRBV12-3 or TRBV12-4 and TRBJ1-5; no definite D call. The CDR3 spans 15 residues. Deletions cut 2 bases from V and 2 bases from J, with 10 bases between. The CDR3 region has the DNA TGTGCCAGCAGTTTAAATCAGATTGGCAATCAGCCCCAGCATTTT. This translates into CASSLNQIGNQPQHF.

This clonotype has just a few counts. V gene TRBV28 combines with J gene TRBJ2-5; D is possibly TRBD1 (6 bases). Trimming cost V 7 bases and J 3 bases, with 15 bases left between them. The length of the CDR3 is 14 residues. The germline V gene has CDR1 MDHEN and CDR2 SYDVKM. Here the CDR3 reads CASTRSSGEETQYF. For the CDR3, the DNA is TGTGCCAGCACCCGATCGTCAGGGGAAGAGACCCAGTACTTC.

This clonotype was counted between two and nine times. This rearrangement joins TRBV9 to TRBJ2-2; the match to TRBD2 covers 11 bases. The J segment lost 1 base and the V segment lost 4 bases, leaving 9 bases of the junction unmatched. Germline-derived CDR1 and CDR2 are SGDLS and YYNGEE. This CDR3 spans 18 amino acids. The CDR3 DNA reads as TGTGCCAGCAGCTTCCTAGCGGGAGGATCACAGAACACCGGGGAGCTGTTTTTT. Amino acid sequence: CASSFLAGGSQNTGELFF.

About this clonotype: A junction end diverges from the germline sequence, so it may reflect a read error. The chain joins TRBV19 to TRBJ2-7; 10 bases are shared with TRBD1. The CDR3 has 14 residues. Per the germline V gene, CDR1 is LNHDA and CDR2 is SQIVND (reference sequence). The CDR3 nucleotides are TGTGACAGTAGTCCGGGACAGGGGCTCTACGAGCAGTACTTC. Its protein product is CDSSPGQGLYEQYF.

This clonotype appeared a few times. The CDR3 region is CASSFDRGQTEAFF. CDR3 in DNA: TGTGCCAGCAGCTTCGACAGGGGGCAAACTGAAGCTTTCTTT. The V gene is TRBV5-5, the J gene TRBJ1-1; TRBD1 aligns across 10 bases. J gave up 5 bases and V 2 bases, and 3 bases lay outside the gene matches. Germline V CDR1 and CDR2: SGHKS, YYEKEE (reference sequence). The CDR3 sequence is 14 residues long.

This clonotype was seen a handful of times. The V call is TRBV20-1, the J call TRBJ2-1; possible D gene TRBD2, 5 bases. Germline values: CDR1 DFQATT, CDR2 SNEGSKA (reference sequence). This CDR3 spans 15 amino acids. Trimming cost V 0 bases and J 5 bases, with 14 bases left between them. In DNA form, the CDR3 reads TGCAGTGCTAGAGAAGGGAGCTCGAGCAACAATGAGCAGTTCTTC. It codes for CSAREGSSSNNEQFF.

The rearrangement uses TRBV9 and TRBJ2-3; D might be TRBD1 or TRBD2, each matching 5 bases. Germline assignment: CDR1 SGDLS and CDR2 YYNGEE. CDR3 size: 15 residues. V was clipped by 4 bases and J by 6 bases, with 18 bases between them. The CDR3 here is CASSPGPDVMDTQYF. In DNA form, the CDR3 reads TGTGCCAGCAGCCCGGGACCCGACGTAATGGATACGCAGTATTTT.

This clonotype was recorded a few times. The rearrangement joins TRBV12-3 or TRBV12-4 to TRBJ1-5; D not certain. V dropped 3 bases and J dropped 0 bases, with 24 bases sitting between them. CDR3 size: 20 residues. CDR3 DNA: TGTGCCAGCAGTTTGGCCACCATTTCTCGGGTGGTTGATAGCAATCAGCCCCAGCATTTT. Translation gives CASSLATISRVVDSNQPQHF.

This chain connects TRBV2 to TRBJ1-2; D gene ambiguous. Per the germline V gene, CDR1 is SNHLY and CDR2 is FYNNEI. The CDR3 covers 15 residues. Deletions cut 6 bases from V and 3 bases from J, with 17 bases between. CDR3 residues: CASSGLGLYDYGYTF. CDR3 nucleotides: TGTGCCAGCAGCGGACTTGGACTGTACGACTATGGCTACACCTTC.

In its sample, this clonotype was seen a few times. In DNA, the CDR3 is TGCGCCAGCAGCTTAATCGGCGGGGGAAGCACAGATACGCAGTATTTT. Protein product: CASSLIGGGSTDTQYF. This chain uses TRBV5-1 with TRBJ2-3; TRBD2 matches 7 bases. The CDR3 covers 16 residues. CDR1 SGHRS and CDR2 YFSETQ come from the germline V gene. V dropped 2 bases and J dropped 0; count of bases not matched to a gene: 6.

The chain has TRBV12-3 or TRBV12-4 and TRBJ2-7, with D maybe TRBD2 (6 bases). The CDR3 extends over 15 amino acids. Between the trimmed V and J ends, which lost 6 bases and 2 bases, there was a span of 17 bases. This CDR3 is CASSMRGSLTYEQYF. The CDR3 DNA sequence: TGTGCCAGCAGCATGCGGGGATCCCTCACCTACGAGCAGTACTTC.

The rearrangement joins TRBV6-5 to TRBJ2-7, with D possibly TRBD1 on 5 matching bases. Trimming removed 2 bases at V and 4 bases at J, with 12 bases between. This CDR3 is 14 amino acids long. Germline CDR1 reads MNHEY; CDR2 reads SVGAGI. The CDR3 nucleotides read TGTGCCAGCAGTTACGTAGGGGCCGTATACGAGCAGTACTTC. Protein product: CASSYVGAVYEQYF.

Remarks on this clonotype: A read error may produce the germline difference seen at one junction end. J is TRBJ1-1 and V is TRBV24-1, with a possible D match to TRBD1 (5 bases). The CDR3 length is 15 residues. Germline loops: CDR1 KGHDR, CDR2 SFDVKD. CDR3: CATSDSGTGNTEAFF. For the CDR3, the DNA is TGTGCCACCAGTGACTCCGGGACGGGGAACACCGAAGCTTTCTTT.

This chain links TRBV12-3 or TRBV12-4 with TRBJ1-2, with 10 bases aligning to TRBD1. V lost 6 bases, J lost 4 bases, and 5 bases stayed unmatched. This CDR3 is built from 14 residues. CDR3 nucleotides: TGTGCCAGCAGAAGGACAGGGGGTCTCTATGGCTACACCTTC. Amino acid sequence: CASRRTGGLYGYTF.

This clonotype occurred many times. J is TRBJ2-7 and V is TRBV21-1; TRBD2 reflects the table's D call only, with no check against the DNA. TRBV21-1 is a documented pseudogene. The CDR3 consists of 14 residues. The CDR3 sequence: CATSGKTRCYEQYF. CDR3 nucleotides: TGTGCCACCTCAGGGAAGACTAGGTGCTACGAGCAGTACTTC.

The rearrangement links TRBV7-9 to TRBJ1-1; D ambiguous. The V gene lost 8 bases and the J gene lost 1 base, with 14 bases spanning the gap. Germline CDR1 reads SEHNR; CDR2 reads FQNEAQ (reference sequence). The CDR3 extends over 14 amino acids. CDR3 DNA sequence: TGTGCCAGCTCACTAAGAATGGCGAACACTGAAGCTTTCTTT. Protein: CASSLRMANTEAFF.

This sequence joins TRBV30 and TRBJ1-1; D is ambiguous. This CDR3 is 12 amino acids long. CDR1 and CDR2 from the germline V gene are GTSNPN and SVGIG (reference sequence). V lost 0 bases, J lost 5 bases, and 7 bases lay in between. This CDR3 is CAWSVGKTEAFF. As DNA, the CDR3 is TGTGCCTGGAGTGTAGGGAAAACTGAAGCTTTCTTT. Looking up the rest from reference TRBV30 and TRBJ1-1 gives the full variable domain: SQTIHQWPATLVQPVGSPLSLECTVEGTSNPNLYWYRQAAGRGLQLLFYSVGIGQISSEVPQNLSASRPQDRQFILSSKKLLLSDSGFYLCAWSVGKTEAFFGQGTRLTVV.

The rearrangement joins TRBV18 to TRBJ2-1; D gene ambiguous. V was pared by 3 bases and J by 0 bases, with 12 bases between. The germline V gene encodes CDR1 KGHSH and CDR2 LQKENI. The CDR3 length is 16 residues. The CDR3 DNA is TGTGCCAGCTCACCCCCCCTGGTAGCCTCCTACAATGAGCAGTTCTTC. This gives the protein CASSPPLVASYNEQFF.

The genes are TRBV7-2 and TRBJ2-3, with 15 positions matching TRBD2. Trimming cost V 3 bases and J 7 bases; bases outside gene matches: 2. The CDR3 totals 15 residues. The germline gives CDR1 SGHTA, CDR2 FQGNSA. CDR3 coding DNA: TGTGCCAGCAGCTTGGGACTAGCGGGGGGTAATACGCAGTATTTT. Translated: CASSLGLAGGNTQYF. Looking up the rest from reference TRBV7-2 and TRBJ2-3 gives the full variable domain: GAGVSQSPSNKVTEKGKDVELRCDPISGHTALYWYRQSLGQGLEFLIYFQGNSAPDKSGLPSDRFSAERTGGSVSTLTIQRTQQEDSAVYLCASSLGLAGGNTQYFGPGTRLTVL.

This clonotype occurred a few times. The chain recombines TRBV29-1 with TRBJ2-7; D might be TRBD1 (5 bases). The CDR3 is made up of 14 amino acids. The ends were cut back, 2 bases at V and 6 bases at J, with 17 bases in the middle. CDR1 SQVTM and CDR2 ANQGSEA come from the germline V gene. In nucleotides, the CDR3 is TGCAGCGTTGAAACGGGCCAAGGGGTACGCGAGCAGTACTTC. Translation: CSVETGQGVREQYF.